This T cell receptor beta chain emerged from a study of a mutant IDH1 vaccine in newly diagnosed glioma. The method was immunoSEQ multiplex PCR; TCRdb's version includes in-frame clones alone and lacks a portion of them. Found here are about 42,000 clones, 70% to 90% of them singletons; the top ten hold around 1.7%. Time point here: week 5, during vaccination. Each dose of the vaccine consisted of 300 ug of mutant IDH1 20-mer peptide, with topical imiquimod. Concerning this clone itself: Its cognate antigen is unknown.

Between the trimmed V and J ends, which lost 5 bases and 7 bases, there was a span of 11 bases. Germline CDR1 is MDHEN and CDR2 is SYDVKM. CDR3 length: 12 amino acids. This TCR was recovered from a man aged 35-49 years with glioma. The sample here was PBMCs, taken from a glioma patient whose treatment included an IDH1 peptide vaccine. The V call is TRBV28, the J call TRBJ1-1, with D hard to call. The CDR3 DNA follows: TGTGCCAGCAGTGGAGGGCGGGATGAAGCTTTCTTT. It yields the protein CASSGGRDEAFF.